The T cell receptor beta chain under discussion was sequenced for a study of cytomegalovirus exposure and HLA in healthy donors. This PCR relied on a set of 60 Vbeta primers and 13 Jbeta primers. Generated by immunoSEQ multiplex PCR, the TCRdb table keeps only in-frame clones and is missing some. The sample carries 90,000 to 120,000 clones, roughly 80% recorded once. Study-wide findings and caveats: Presence/absence analyses assumed roughly uniform sequencing depth across donors. A highly shared variant cluster was judged a likely technical artifact. There were reportedly fewer N-insertions in an Asian-associated ancestry cluster than the roughly 670-donor mean, in a later analysis. With high specificity and sensitivity, the classifier reportedly diagnosed cytomegalovirus status.

Of note for this clone: Antigen: not known.

Germline loops: CDR1 SNHLY, CDR2 FYNNEI. Germline trimming cut 4 bases from V and 15 bases from J; bases unmatched to any gene: 6. CDR3 length: 11 amino acids. The chain joins TRBV2 to TRBJ2-1, with 7 bases lining up with TRBD1. Sequenced: PBMCs. This clonotype was obtained from a man aged 25 to 40 in good health and CMV-seronegative. The CDR3 DNA sequence: TGTGCCAGCAGTGGGGACAGAGCCCCGTTCTTC. Translation: CASSGDRAPFF. Full variable domain (missing parts from reference TRBV2 and TRBJ2-1): EPEVTQTPSHQVTQMGQEVILRCVPISNHLYFYWYRQILGQKVEFLVSFYNNEISEKSEIFDDQFSVERPDGSNFTLKIRSTKLEDSAMYFCASSGDRAPFFGPGTRLTVL.